This TCR beta chain is drawn from a study of shared clonotypes between healthy human individuals (dated by TCRdb to the early 2020s). The study in broad terms: A couple of women and three men aged 18 to 49 years were included in the cohort. Per donor, leukapheresis produced somewhere between about 0.85 and 9.5 billion PBMCs. To increase sequencing depth and limit assay-specific biases, TCR repertoire library preparation and sequencing were carried out by different laboratories using diverse techniques. For each donor, CD4 naive and CD4 memory were each given three plates, CD8 naive was given two plates, and CD8 memory was given one plate. To estimate repertoire size and how much clonotype sharing occurs between individuals, the study deeply sequenced the blood TCR repertoires of several healthy adults. Findings and caveats that apply to the study as a whole: Pairwise subsampling led to the expectation that sequencing depth would affect the degree of clonotype sharing among donors. Sampling was limited to blood, and TCR repertoires in tissue likely differ from TCR repertoires in blood. Across a few donors, 5% to 6% of naive CD4, 3.5% of naive CD8, 2.3% of memory CD4, and 0.3% to 0.45% of memory CD8 clonotypes were shared. The genetic and exposure-history diversity represented was limited by the small number of donors. Rarefaction of sorted-subset datasets indicated incomplete sequencing despite the large sequencing depth. Compared with non-shared clonotypes, clonotypes shared by all four sorted-subset donors had higher generation probabilities. Larger estimated clonotype richness was generally found for naive subsets than for memory subsets.

Using the deep immunoSEQ assay, multiplex PCR amplified TCR CDR3 regions from genomic DNA. Extracted genomic DNA from each cell subset was distributed evenly across all wells of several immunoSEQ 96-well plates, and each plate was treated as a replicate. For sorted subsets, about 200 ng genomic DNA, equal to some 30,000 T cell genomes, was loaded into each replicate PCR. Purified libraries were quantified with a Qubit 3.0 fluorometer, sized on a Bioanalyzer 2100, and re-quantified with the KAPA Library Quantification kit. Each immunoSEQ 96-well plate was sequenced on its own single-read 150-cycle Illumina NextSeq 550 flow cell. Per the original workflow: The immunoSEQ output contained only junctional sequences without quality scores, so filtering could not match that applied to full-length reads. Sequences were annotated with PyIR, a Python wrapper for IgBLAST v1.9, using IMGT germline references to assign V/J genes and CDR3. Any read was removed if the V/J assignment was weak (E-value above 1e-6), the CDR3 was missing, or the read contained stop codons, out-of-frame junctions, or ambiguous translated residues. A V3J clonotype was defined by an identical inferred V gene, J gene, and CDR3 amino acid sequence. To compute the percentage overlap between repertoires, the number of shared unique clonotypes was divided by the size of the smaller repertoire. Repertoire richness was assessed with RTK rarefaction, the Chao1 estimator, and Recon v2.1 estimates of unobserved clonotypes. Generation probabilities for all TCRbeta clonotypes obtained by the gDNA method from a few donors were computed using OLGA. Sourced from immuneACCESS, this table was stored by TCRdb with only in-frame sequences that have V and J called. A share of the clones is absent; for the studies checked, an unresolved V gene accounts for under half, and the remainder has no known explanation. That table gives V, J and clone size, and the DNA gave D and trimming. The sample table lists around 750,000 clones, approximately 79% of them with a count of one. Approximately 1.6% of the sample is taken by the ten largest.

The CDR3, from cysteine to phenylalanine, totals 13 residues. The CDR3 DNA has 39 bases and is translated from base 1. The germline V gene yields SGDLS for CDR1 and YYNGEE for CDR2. As regards this clone: Its antigen specificity is not known. Mismatch with germline at one junction end may stem from a read error.

The donors were healthy, HIV-negative adults with no recently reported acute infections or vaccinations. All donors were Caucasian adults living in Nashville, Tennessee, USA. CD4+ T cells were enriched by magnetic negative selection; naive cells were then positively selected on CD45RA, and the negative fraction formed the memory subset. Blood was obtained by leukapheresis, after which PBMCs were separated by Ficoll-Histopaque density gradient centrifugation and cryopreserved in liquid nitrogen vapor phase. Analytical flow cytometry was used to check the purity and quantity of each magnetically sorted T cell population. From each sorted fraction, genomic DNA was isolated and quantified by UV absorbance on a Nanodrop 2000c.

This TCR was sampled from a woman in her twenties or thirties in good health. The receptor chain draws on TRBV9 and TRBJ1-1; the D gene is perhaps TRBD1, from 5 matching bases. The sample taken for sequencing was memory CD4+ T cells sorted from blood. Reading the label with the study, this specimen's cell subset or site is: CD45RA-negative fraction. Here the CDR3 is given as CATSRKGDTEAFF. Here is the DNA: TGTGCCACCAGCCGTAAAGGGGACACTGAAGCTTTCTTT. Supplemented by the reference TRBV9 and TRBJ1-1 proteins around the CDR3, the complete variable domain is DSGVTQTPKHLITATGQRVTLRCSPRSGDLSVYWYQQSLDQGLQFLIQYYNGEERAKGNILERFSAQQFPDLHSELNLSSLELGDSALYFCATSRKGDTEAFFGQGTRLTVV.